This TCR beta chain is from a study of T cell repertoires in cytomegalovirus infection. About the study: Recently described HLA-C-restricted plus well-studied HLA-B-restricted CMV epitopes were used.

MiXCR was run by TCRdb on the reads, yielding one entry per CDR3 protein. The repertoire includes roughly 310,000 distinct CDR3 sequences, 25% to 35% of them detected once, and 20% sits in the top ten. Remarks on this clonotype: Its antigen is currently unknown.

The specimen was cultured PBMCs, collected from culture after CMV antigen stimulation. This sequence was found in a human donor in good health (CMV status not recorded). Some clones in this sample may be carry-over from other donors' samples.

The DNA of the CDR3 is TGTGCCTCCCAGAGGGCCACTGAAGCTTTCTTT. It specifies CASQRATEAFF. The V call is TRBV6-5, the J call TRBJ1-1; D uncertain. Trimming took 11 bases from V and 4 from J, leaving 11 bases between them. The germline CDR1 and CDR2 sequences are MNHEY and SVGAGI. CDR3 length: 11 residues.